The entry that follows covers one T cell receptor beta chain sequence. This record comes from a study of OX40 agonist ivuxolimab in advanced cancers. Clones were read by immunoSEQ multiplex PCR, and TCRdb kept only the in-frame ones, dropping some. Altogether about 38,000 clones are present, 80% to 85% being singletons, with the ten largest covering 9.5% to 10%. The CDR3 loop spans 14 amino acids. Between the trimmed V and J ends, which lost 4 bases and 2 bases, there was a span of 13 bases. Germline V gene data show CDR1 as SGHRS and CDR2 as YFSETQ. The source is an adult with an advanced solid tumor such as melanoma, head and neck, liver or kidney cancer. Sample: CD4+ or CD8+ T cells sorted from blood, taken in a trial of the OX40 agonist ivuxolimab. The rearrangement links TRBV5-1 to TRBJ2-7, with a tentative D call TRBD2 (6 bases). The chain's CDR3 is CASSQSGSAYEQYF. The CDR3 DNA reads as TGCGCCAGCAGCCAGAGCGGGTCCGCCTACGAGCAGTACTTC.